This TCR beta chain came from a study of blood T cell repertoires in COVID-19. Background on the study: Acute and convalescent COVID-19 specimens originated in the United States, Italy and Spain.

CDR1 is MNHEY, CDR2 SMNVEV, per germline (reference sequence). Trimming took off 10 bases at V and 2 bases at J, with 20 bases between the two ends. The CDR3 has 15 amino acids. Original data processing: Using reference gene primer amplification, nucleated cell counts were estimated. Assay used: immunoSEQ multiplex PCR; TCRdb lists only in-frame clones, some missing. V and J calls and clone size are those listed in that table; D and trimming were worked out from the DNA. The data contain 100,000 to 150,000 clones, around four fifths of them singletons. This TCR was recovered from a human donor in a cohort sampled during active COVID-19. Material for sequencing was peripheral blood. The chain carries TRBV27 and TRBJ2-5; maybe TRBD1 (7 bases). The CDR3 sequence: CAIGGPAGGQETQYF. The CDR3 region has the DNA TGTGCCATCGGAGGGCCAGCAGGGGGACAAGAGACCCAGTACTTC.